The T cell receptor (beta chain) under discussion was sequenced for a study of blood T cell repertoires in COVID-19. Study-wide background: Whether acute or convalescent, the COVID-19 samples came from the United States, Italy and Spain. The analysed material was cDNA or gDNA that came from T cells, B-cell-depleted T cells, or PBMCs.

Per the original data handling: Counts of nucleated cells, estimated from reference gene primer amplification, were obtained. Some clones are missing from TCRdb's copy, which holds only in-frame ones; the method was immunoSEQ multiplex PCR. V and J calls and clone size come straight from that table; D and trimming were deduced from the DNA. The data show about 400,000 clones, with about 90% seen just once and roughly 1.2% held by the top ten. The CDR3 has 14 residues. Losses at the gene ends were 2 bases for V and 12 bases for J; bases not matched to a gene: 7. Germline V gene lookup returns CDR1 MDHEN and CDR2 SYDVKM.

This clonotype was obtained from a man between 35 and 55 years old with acute or convalescent COVID-19. The specimen was peripheral blood. This chain links TRBV28 with TRBJ1-6; 7 bases line up with TRBD1. CDR3 DNA: TGTGCCAGCAGTTTAAGGAGGGGGCGCAAACCCCTCCACTTT. Its protein product is CASSLRRGRKPLHF.